These T cell receptor beta chains were read from a single sample in a study of blood T cell repertoires in COVID-19. Repertoires were generated with immunoSEQ multiplex PCR, while TCRdb's copy carries only in-frame clones and drops some. The sample includes some 78,000 clones, approximately 90% of them seen just once. The source material was peripheral blood. The receptors shown here come from a woman older than 75 with active or convalescent COVID-19. Both conserved end residues are part of each CDR3. The order of the fields is V gene, J gene, clone size, D gene, CDR3 protein, CDR3 DNA. The D gene is left open where the match is weak. Clone sizes are given selectively: once, few, many, or a class where the clone is expanded.

TRBV7-2	TRBJ1-2	-	TRBD1	CASSLAPGTGGGSGYGYTF	TGTGCCAGCAGCTTAGCCCCCGGGACAGGGGGCGGTTCTGGGTATGGCTACACCTTC
TRBV18	TRBJ1-1	-	TRBD1	CASSPTTGARGTEAFF	TGTGCCAGCTCACCGACCACAGGGGCAAGAGGAACTGAAGCTTTCTTT
TRBV10-3	TRBJ1-2	-	-	CAISEHSGPPGGYTF	TGTGCCATCAGTGAACATTCAGGGCCCCCAGGAGGCTACACCTTC
TRBV15	TRBJ1-2	-	-	CATSRDVRPNYGYTF	TGTGCCACCAGCAGAGATGTCAGGCCTAACTATGGCTACACCTTC
TRBV5-1	TRBJ2-5	-	-	CASSPFRETQYF	TGCGCCAGCAGCCCGTTCCGAGAGACCCAGTACTTC
TRBV11-2	TRBJ2-7	-	TRBD1	CASSLTGGGYEQYF	TGTGCCAGCAGCCTCACAGGGGGCGGCTACGAGCAGTACTTC
TRBV7-2	TRBJ2-7	-	-	CASSVGTRSYEQYF	TGTGCCAGCAGCGTAGGGACTCGTTCCTACGAGCAGTACTTC
TRBV10-3	TRBJ2-6	-	-	CAISESLGKTSGANVLTF	TGTGCCATCAGTGAGTCTCTCGGGAAAACCTCTGGGGCCAACGTCCTGACTTTC
TRBV7-2	TRBJ2-7	-	-	CASSLASGNSYEQYF	TGTGCCAGCAGCTTAGCTAGCGGAAATTCCTACGAGCAGTACTTC
TRBV6-6	TRBJ2-5	-	-	CASRTKETQYF	TGTGCCAGCAGGACTAAGGAGACCCAGTACTTC
TRBV19	TRBJ1-4	-	-	CASSIDPVTDLNEKLFF	TGTGCCAGTAGTATAGATCCTGTCACAGACCTTAATGAAAAACTGTTTTTT
TRBV6-5	TRBJ1-2	-	TRBD1	CASRHRGRNYGYTF	TGTGCCAGCAGACACAGGGGGCGTAACTATGGCTACACCTTC
TRBV3-1/TRBV3-2	TRBJ2-2	once	TRBD2	CASQKGGNVGELFF	TGTGCCAGCCAAAAGGGAGGGAACGTCGGGGAGCTGTTTTTT
TRBV24-1	TRBJ2-1	-	TRBD1	CATSDQGQGAGNEQFF	TGTGCCACCAGTGACCAGGGACAGGGGGCGGGTAATGAGCAGTTCTTC
TRBV2	TRBJ2-1	-	TRBD2	CASRQTSGGLYNEQFF	TGTGCCAGCAGGCAAACTAGCGGGGGGCTCTACAATGAGCAGTTCTTC
TRBV7-8	TRBJ1-1	-	-	CASSHPPGNTEAFF	TGTGCCAGCAGCCACCCCCCAGGGAACACTGAAGCTTTCTTT
TRBV6-5	TRBJ2-7	-	TRBD1	CASRRHGQDLYEQYF	TGTGCCAGCAGGAGGCACGGACAGGACCTCTACGAGCAGTACTTC
TRBV7-9	TRBJ2-7	-	-	CASSLSPLYEQYF	TGTGCCAGCAGCTTATCCCCCCTCTACGAGCAGTACTTC
TRBV28	TRBJ1-2	once	-	CASSSNYGYTF	TGTGCCAGCAGTTCGAACTATGGCTACACCTTC
TRBV30	TRBJ1-5	-	-	CAWSAGLRNQPQHF	TGTGCCTGGAGTGCGGGACTGCGCAATCAGCCCCAGCATTTT
TRBV14	TRBJ2-1	-	-	CASSRLRDSWGNHNEQFF	TGTGCCAGCAGCCGGCTCCGGGACTCCTGGGGGAATCACAATGAGCAGTTCTTC
TRBV9	TRBJ2-7	-	-	CASAGQISYEQYF	TGTGCCTCTGCTGGGCAGATCTCCTACGAGCAGTACTTC
TRBV28	TRBJ1-5	once	TRBD1	CASSPLRQGSNQPQHF	TGTGCCAGCAGTCCCTTAAGACAGGGGAGCAATCAGCCCCAGCATTTT
TRBV18	TRBJ1-1	-	-	CASSPRDLGEAFF	TGTGCCAGCTCACCGCGGGACCTTGGTGAAGCTTTCTTT
TRBV28	TRBJ2-7	few	-	CASRSMELGRSYEQYF	TGTGCCAGCAGATCGATGGAACTAGGGAGGTCCTACGAGCAGTACTTC